Sequencing of this T cell receptor (beta chain) was carried out in a study of CD8 T cells in ankylosing spondylitis. In this sample, this clonotype turned up many times. Quantitative 5'-RACE with molecular barcodes generated TCR beta libraries. TCRdb re-called the 5' RACE reads through MiXCR, storing one row per CDR3 protein. The sample records 150,000 to 200,000 distinct CDR3 sequences, roughly 12% being singletons. The CDR3 is made up of 17 amino acids. V was shortened by 4 bases and J by 1 base, with 17 bases between the two germline ends. CDR1 and CDR2 (germline): SGHVS, FQNEAQ. This sequence was found in a male donor with ankylosing spondylitis or in good health (not recorded which). This chain connects TRBV7-8 to TRBJ1-5, with TRBD1 as a possible D gene (6 bases). Input material: blood, either unsorted or a sorted T cell fraction (not recorded which). The DNA for the CDR3 is TGTGCCAGCAGCTCCCAGGCCAGGGGATTAAGCAATCAGCCCCAGCATTTT. Its protein is CASSSQARGLSNQPQHF.